What follows are 28 T cell receptor beta chains derived from one specimen sequenced in a study of CXCR3-negative and CXCR3-positive naive CD8 T cells. The TRB libraries of cDNA were built by UMI-labeled 5' RACE. With the 5' RACE reads reprocessed, TCRdb shows one record per CDR3 protein and no DNA. Across about 130,000 distinct CDR3 sequences, the top ten clones capture approximately 0.29% of the sample. Input material: naive CXCR3- CD8+ T cells from blood. Subset given: CD45RO-CCR7+CD27+CD95- naive CD8+ T cells lacking CXCR3 (TNR3-). The receptor set was obtained from a human donor in good health. Some clones in this sample may be carry-over from other donors' samples.

V is TRBV5-1 and J is TRBJ2-5; the D call of TRBD1 rests on TCRdb alone, since no DNA is present to check it. The CDR3 length is 14 residues. Germline-derived CDR1 and CDR2 are SGHRS and YFSETQ. The CDR3 sequence is CASSLMDREETQYF.

The chain recombines TRBV4-1 with TRBJ1-1. This CDR3 is built from 18 residues. Germline values: CDR1 MGHRA, CDR2 YSYEKL. CDR3 loop: CASSPNSGAWVSNTEAFF.

This chain connects TRBV10-3 to TRBJ2-2; TCRdb reports TRBD1, a call that lacks DNA to check it against. Germline V gene data show CDR1 as ENHRY and CDR2 as SYGVKD. This CDR3 is built from 15 residues. This CDR3 is CAISGDGENTGELFF.

This chain joins TRBV7-8 and TRBJ2-1; no DNA is available, so the TRBD2 call from TCRdb remains unchecked. CDR1 and CDR2 (germline): SGHVS, FQNEAQ. This CDR3 contains 20 residues. CDR3 amino acids: CASSLKAPARLAGAYNEQFF.

The chain employs TRBV5-4 and TRBJ2-7. Germline assignment: CDR1 SGHNT and CDR2 YYREEE (reference sequence). There are 14 residues in the CDR3. The CDR3 spells CASSSPERIGEQYF.

Here the CDR3 reads CASSSTNLDTQYF. The J gene is TRBJ2-3, the V gene TRBV6-5. Per the germline V gene, CDR1 is MNHEY and CDR2 is SVGAGI. The CDR3 length is 13 residues.

The J gene is TRBJ2-5, the V gene TRBV20-1; the TRBD1 assignment by TCRdb is unverifiable without DNA. This CDR3 spans 14 amino acids. Per germline, CDR1 DFQATT and CDR2 SNEGSKA (reference sequence). CDR3 region: CSARGGTVTETQYF.

This chain's CDR3 is CSHGTTNTGELFF. The rearrangement links TRBV29-1 to TRBJ2-2; checking the TCRdb D call of TRBD2 is not possible without DNA. CDR3 length: 13 residues. Germline-derived CDR1 and CDR2 are SQVTM and ANQGSEA.

The J gene is TRBJ2-2, the V gene TRBV7-9; lacking DNA, the TRBD1 call made by TCRdb goes unchecked. This CDR3 comprises 17 residues. Per germline, CDR1 SEHNR and CDR2 FQNEAQ (reference sequence). This CDR3 is CASSSSHSGRVTGELFF.

Here the CDR3 reads CASSDIPADHNEQFF. V and J are TRBV5-6 and TRBJ2-1; TCRdb's D gene call, TRBD2, goes unchecked for lack of DNA. This CDR3 has 15 amino acids. Germline CDR1 SGHDT, CDR2 YYEEEE. The complete variable domain, with remaining parts taken from reference TRBV5-6 and TRBJ2-1, reads DAGVTQSPTHLIKTRGQQVTLRCSPKSGHDTVSWYQQALGQGPQFIFQYYEEEERQRGNFPDRFSGHQFPNYSSELNVNALLLGDSALYLCASSDIPADHNEQFFGPGTRLTVL.

The V call is TRBV7-9, the J call TRBJ1-1; absent DNA, TCRdb's TRBD1 call cannot be checked. CDR3 length equals 13 residues. Germline assignment: CDR1 SEHNR and CDR2 FQNEAQ (reference sequence). The CDR3 reads CASSLLQAIEAFF.

The chain has TRBV30 and TRBJ1-5; there is no DNA to check the TCRdb D call of TRBD1. The germline CDR1 and CDR2 sequences are GTSNPN and SVGIG (reference sequence). CDR3 length: 15 residues. The chain's CDR3 is CAWTSGTGYNQPQHF.

V gene TRBV28 combines with J gene TRBJ2-7. This CDR3 region has 14 residues. Per the germline V gene, CDR1 is MDHEN and CDR2 is SYDVKM. CDR3 residues: CASSFMVRANEQYF. The full variable domain, with the rest looked up from reference TRBV28 and TRBJ2-7, is DVKVTQSSRYLVKRTGEKVFLECVQDMDHENMFWYRQDPGLGLRLIYFSYDVKMKEKGDIPEGYSVSREKKERFSLILESASTNQTSMYLCASSFMVRANEQYFGPGTRLTVT.

Here the CDR3 reads CASSIPDSYEQYF. The chain carries TRBV28 and TRBJ2-7; the D call of TRBD1 rests on TCRdb alone, since no DNA is present to check it. Per germline, CDR1 MDHEN and CDR2 SYDVKM. This CDR3 has 13 amino acids. The full variable domain, its missing parts supplied by reference TRBV28 and TRBJ2-7, is DVKVTQSSRYLVKRTGEKVFLECVQDMDHENMFWYRQDPGLGLRLIYFSYDVKMKEKGDIPEGYSVSREKKERFSLILESASTNQTSMYLCASSIPDSYEQYFGPGTRLTVT.

This sequence joins TRBV28 and TRBJ2-7; no DNA is available, so the TRBD1 call from TCRdb remains unchecked. The CDR3 sequence is 14 residues long. In germline, CDR1 is MDHEN, CDR2 SYDVKM. CDR3 region: CASSPGPLGYEQYF.

The J gene is TRBJ2-3, the V gene TRBV4-3; TCRdb picks TRBD1, but there is no DNA to check that call. The CDR3 has 20 residues. Per germline, CDR1 LGHNA and CDR2 YSLEER. CDR3 residues: CASSPTTSLLEGQPTDTQYF.

The rearrangement links TRBV7-2 to TRBJ2-2; TCRdb reports TRBD1, a call that lacks DNA to check it against. The CDR3 loop spans 16 amino acids. Looked up from germline, CDR1 is SGHTA and CDR2 is FQGNSA. CDR3 region: CASSLERGGPIGELFF.

The chain combines TRBV13 with TRBJ2-1; lacking DNA, the TRBD1 call made by TCRdb goes unchecked. Germline values: CDR1 PRHDT, CDR2 FYEKMQ (reference sequence). The CDR3 has 15 amino acids. CDR3 sequence: CASSFTGVGNNEQFF.

The chain couples TRBV24-1 to TRBJ2-5; TCRdb's D gene call, TRBD1, goes unchecked for lack of DNA. The germline gives CDR1 KGHDR, CDR2 SFDVKD. CDR3 length: 15 residues. The CDR3 region is CATSDLGQSQETQYF.

The chain is built from TRBV12-3 or TRBV12-4 and TRBJ2-7. The CDR3 spans 12 residues. The CDR3: CASSLTDYEQYF.

V is TRBV7-9 and J is TRBJ1-6; TCRdb selects TRBD1, and the lack of DNA leaves this call unchecked. CDR1 and CDR2 from the germline V gene are SEHNR and FQNEAQ (reference sequence). The CDR3 is 13 amino acids. The CDR3 spells CASSPEDRESLHF.

The gene calls are TRBV7-6 and TRBJ2-7; the TCRdb D gene call, TRBD1, has no DNA to confirm it. The length of the CDR3 is 15 residues. Germline V gene data show CDR1 as SGHVS and CDR2 as FNYEAQ. The CDR3 loop is CASSLATGYGYEQYF. Using reference TRBV7-6 and TRBJ2-7 for the parts outside the CDR3, the full variable domain is GAGVSQSPRYKVTKRGQDVALRCDPISGHVSLYWYRQALGQGPEFLTYFNYEAQQDKSGLPNDRFSAERPEGSISTLTIQRTEQRDSAMYRCASSLATGYGYEQYFGPGTRLTVT.

The V call is TRBV4-3, the J call TRBJ2-1. The CDR3 covers 14 residues. The V gene's germline CDR1 is LGHNA and CDR2 YSLEER. CDR3 protein: CASSQGSSYNEQFF.

The chain carries TRBV28 and TRBJ2-7; the TRBD1 assignment by TCRdb is unverifiable without DNA. Germline V gene sequence: CDR1 MDHEN, CDR2 SYDVKM. This CDR3 is built from 15 residues. The CDR3 is CASSLDRGYSYEQYF.

The J gene is TRBJ2-1, the V gene TRBV29-1; TCRdb selects TRBD2, and the lack of DNA leaves this call unchecked. The germline gives CDR1 SQVTM, CDR2 ANQGSEA. This CDR3 is built from 18 residues. The CDR3 sequence is CSVEGLAGGRASYNEQFF.

V and J are TRBV20-1 and TRBJ2-7. This CDR3 contains 13 residues. Germline V CDR1 and CDR2: DFQATT, SNEGSKA (reference sequence). CDR3 amino acids: CSATGRLSYEQYF.

The chain carries TRBV5-1 and TRBJ2-1; the D call from TCRdb, TRBD2, cannot be confirmed without DNA. The CDR3 has 17 amino acids. Germline-derived CDR1 and CDR2 are SGHRS and YFSETQ. The CDR3 sequence: CASSSIPGTSAYNEQFF.

The genes are TRBV9 and TRBJ1-6. This CDR3 spans 15 amino acids. The V gene's germline CDR1 is SGDLS and CDR2 YYNGEE. CDR3 amino acids: CASSISRDFGSPLHF.